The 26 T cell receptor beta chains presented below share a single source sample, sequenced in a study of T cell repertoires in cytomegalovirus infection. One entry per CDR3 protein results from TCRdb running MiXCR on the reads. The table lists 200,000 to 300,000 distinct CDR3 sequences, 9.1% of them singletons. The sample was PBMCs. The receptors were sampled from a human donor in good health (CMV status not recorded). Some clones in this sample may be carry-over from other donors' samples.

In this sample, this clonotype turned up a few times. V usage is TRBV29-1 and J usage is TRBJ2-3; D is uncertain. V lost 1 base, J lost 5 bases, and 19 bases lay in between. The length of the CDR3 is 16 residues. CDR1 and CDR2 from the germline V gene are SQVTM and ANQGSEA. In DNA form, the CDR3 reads TGCAGCGTTGAAGTCGTTGAGGTCGTGGGTAGAGATACGCAGTATTTT. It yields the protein CSVEVVEVVGRDTQYF.

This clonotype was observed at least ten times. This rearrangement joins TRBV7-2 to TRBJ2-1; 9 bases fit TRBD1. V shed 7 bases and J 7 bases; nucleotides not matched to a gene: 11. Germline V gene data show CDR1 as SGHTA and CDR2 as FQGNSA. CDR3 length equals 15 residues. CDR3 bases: TGTGCCAGCACCCCGGGACAGGGAAGACGGAATGAGCAGTTCTTC. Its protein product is CASTPGQGRRNEQFF.

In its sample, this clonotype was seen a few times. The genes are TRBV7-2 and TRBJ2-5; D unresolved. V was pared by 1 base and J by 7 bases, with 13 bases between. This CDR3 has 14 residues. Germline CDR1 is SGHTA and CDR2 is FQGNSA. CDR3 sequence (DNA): TGTGCCAGCAGCTTAGAACCAGCCTCGGGGACCCAGTACTTC. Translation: CASSLEPASGTQYF.

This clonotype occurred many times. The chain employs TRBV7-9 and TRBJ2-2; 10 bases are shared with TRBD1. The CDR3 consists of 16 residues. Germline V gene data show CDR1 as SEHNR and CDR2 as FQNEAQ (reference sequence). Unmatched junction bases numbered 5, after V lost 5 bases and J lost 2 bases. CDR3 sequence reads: CASSLRTGGNTGELFF. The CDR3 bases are TGTGCCAGCAGCCTGCGGACAGGGGGAAACACCGGGGAGCTGTTTTTT.

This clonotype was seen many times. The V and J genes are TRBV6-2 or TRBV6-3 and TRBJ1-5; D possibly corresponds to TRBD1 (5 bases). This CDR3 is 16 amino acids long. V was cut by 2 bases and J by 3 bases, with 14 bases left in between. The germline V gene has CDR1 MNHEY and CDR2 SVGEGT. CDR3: CASSYEAGTINQPQHF. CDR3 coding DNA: TGTGCCAGCAGTTACGAGGCAGGGACCATCAATCAGCCCCAGCATTTT.

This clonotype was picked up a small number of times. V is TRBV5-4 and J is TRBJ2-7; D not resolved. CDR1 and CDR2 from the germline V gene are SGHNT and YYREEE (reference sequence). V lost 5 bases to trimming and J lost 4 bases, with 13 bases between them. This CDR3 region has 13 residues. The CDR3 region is CASSTEPRYEQYF. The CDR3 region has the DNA TGTGCCAGCAGTACTGAACCCAGGTACGAGCAGTACTTC.

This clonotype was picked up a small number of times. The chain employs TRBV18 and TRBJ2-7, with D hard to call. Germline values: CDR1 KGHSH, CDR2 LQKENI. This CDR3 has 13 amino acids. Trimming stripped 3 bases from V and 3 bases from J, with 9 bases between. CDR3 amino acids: CASSPARHYEQYF. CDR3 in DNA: TGTGCCAGCTCACCCGCCAGGCACTACGAGCAGTACTTC. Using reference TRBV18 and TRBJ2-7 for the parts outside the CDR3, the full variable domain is NAGVMQNPRHLVRRRGQEARLRCSPMKGHSHVYWYRQLPEEGLKFMVYLQKENIIDESGMPKERFSAEFPKEGPSILRIQQVVRGDSAAYFCASSPARHYEQYFGPGTRLTVT.

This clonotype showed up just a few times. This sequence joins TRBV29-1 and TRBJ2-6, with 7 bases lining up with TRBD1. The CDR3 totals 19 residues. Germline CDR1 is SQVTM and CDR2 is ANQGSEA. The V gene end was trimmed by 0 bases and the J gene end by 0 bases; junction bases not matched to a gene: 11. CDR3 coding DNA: TGCAGCGTTGAAGATGGGGACAGAATACGTAGCTCTGGGGCCAACGTCCTGACTTTC. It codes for CSVEDGDRIRSSGANVLTF.

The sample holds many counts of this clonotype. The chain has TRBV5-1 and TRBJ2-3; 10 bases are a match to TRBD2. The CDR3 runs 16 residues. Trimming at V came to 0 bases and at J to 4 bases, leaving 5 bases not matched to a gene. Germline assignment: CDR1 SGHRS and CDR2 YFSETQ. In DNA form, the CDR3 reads TGCGCCAGCAGCTTGGCTAGCGGGAGCCGCGCAGATACGCAGTATTTT. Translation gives CASSLASGSRADTQYF. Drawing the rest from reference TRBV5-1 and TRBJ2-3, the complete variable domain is KAGVTQTPRYLIKTRGQQVTLSCSPISGHRSVSWYQQTPGQGLQFLFEYFSETQRNKGNFPGRFSGRQFSNSRSEMNVSTLELGDSALYLCASSLASGSRADTQYFGPGTRLTVL.

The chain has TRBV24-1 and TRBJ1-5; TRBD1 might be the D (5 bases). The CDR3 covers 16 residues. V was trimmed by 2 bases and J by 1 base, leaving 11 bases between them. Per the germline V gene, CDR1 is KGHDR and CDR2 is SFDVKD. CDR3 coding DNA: TGTGCCACCAGTGATTCCGGGAGGGGAAGCAATCAGCCCCAGCATTTT. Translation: CATSDSGRGSNQPQHF.

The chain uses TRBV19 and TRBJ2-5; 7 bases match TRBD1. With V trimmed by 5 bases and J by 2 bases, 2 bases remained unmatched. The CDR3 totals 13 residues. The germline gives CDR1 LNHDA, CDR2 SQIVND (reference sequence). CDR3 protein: CASSHRGQETQYF. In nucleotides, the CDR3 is TGTGCCAGTAGTCACAGGGGACAAGAGACCCAGTACTTC. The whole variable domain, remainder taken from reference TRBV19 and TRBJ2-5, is DGGITQSPKYLFRKEGQNVTLSCEQNLNHDAMYWYRQDPGQGLRLIYYSQIVNDFQKGDIAEGYSVSREKKESFPLTVTSAQKNPTAFYLCASSHRGQETQYFGPGTRLLVL.

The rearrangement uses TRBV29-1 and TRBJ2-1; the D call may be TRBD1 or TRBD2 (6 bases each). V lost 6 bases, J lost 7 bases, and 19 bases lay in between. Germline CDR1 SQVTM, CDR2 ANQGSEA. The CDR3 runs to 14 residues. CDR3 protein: CSVDSGLRRNEQFF. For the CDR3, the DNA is TGCAGCGTGGACAGCGGGTTGAGGAGGAATGAGCAGTTCTTC.

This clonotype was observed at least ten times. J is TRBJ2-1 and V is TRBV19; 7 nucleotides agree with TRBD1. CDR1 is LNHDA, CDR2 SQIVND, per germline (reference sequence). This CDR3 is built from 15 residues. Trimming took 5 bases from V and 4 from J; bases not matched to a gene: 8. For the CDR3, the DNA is TGTGCCAGTAGTTCCCGGGACAGAGAATACAATGAGCAGTTCTTC. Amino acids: CASSSRDREYNEQFF.

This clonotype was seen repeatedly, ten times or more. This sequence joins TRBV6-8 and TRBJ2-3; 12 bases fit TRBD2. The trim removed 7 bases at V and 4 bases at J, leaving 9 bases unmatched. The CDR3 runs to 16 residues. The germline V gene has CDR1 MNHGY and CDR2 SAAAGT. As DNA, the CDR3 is TGTGCCAGCAAGCGACTAGCGGGAGCTTCCGCAGATACGCAGTATTTT. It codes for CASKRLAGASADTQYF.

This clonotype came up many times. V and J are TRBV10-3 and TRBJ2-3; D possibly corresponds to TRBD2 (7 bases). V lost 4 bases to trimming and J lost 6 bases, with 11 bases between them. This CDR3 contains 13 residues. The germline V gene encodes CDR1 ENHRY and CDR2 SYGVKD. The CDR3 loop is CAISVGGADTQYF. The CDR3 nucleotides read TGTGCCATCAGTGTTGGGGGGGCGGATACGCAGTATTTT.

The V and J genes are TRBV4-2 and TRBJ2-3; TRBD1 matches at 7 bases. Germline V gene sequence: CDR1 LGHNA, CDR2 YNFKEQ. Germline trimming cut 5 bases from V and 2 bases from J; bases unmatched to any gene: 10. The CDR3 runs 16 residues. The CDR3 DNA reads TGTGCCAGCAGCGTCGGGGACAGTACCTTCACAGATACGCAGTATTTT. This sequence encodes CASSVGDSTFTDTQYF.

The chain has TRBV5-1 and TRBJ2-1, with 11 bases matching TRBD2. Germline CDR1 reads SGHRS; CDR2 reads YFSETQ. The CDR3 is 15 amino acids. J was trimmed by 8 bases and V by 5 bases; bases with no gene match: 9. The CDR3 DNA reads TGCGCCAGCAGGCTACTAGCGGGAGATTCCTATGAGCAGTTCTTC. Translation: CASRLLAGDSYEQFF. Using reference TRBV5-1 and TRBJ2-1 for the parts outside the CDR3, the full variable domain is KAGVTQTPRYLIKTRGQQVTLSCSPISGHRSVSWYQQTPGQGLQFLFEYFSETQRNKGNFPGRFSGRQFSNSRSEMNVSTLELGDSALYLCASRLLAGDSYEQFFGPGTRLTVL.

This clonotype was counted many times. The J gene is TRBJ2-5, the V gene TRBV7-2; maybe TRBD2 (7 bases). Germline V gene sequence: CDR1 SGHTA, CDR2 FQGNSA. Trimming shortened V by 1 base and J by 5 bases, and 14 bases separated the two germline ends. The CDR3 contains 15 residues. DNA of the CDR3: TGTGCCAGCAGCTTAGATGGGGGGGCTGCTGAGACCCAGTACTTC. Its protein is CASSLDGGAAETQYF.

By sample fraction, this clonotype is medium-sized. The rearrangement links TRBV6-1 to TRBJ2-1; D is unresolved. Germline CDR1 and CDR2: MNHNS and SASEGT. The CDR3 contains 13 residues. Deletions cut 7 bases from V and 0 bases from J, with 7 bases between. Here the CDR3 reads CASTPSSYNEQFF. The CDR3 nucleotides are TGTGCCAGCACGCCGAGCTCCTACAATGAGCAGTTCTTC.

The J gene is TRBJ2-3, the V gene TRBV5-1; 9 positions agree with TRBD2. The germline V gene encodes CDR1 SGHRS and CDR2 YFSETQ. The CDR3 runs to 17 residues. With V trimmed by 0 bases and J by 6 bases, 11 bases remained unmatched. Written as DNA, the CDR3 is TGCGCCAGCAGCTTGGCCCAGGGTAGCGGGAGCTGGGATACGCAGTATTTT. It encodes CASSLAQGSGSWDTQYF.

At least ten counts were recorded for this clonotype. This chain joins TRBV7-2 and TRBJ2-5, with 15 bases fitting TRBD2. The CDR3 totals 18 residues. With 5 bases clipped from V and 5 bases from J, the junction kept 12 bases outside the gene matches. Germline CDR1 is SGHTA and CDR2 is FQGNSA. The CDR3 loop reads CASSLEGLAGGGVETQYF. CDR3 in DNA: TGTGCCAGCAGCCTCGAGGGACTAGCGGGGGGAGGTGTGGAGACCCAGTACTTC.

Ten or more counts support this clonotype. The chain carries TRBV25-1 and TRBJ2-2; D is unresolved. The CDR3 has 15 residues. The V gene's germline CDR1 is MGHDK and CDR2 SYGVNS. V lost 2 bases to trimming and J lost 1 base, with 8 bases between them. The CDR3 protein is CASSERHMNTGELFF. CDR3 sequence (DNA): TGTGCCAGCAGTGAACGACATATGAACACCGGGGAGCTGTTTTTT.

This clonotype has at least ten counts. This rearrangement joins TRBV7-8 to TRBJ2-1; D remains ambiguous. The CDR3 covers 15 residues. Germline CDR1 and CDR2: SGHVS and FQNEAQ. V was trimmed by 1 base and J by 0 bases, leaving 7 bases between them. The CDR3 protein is CASSLGLGSYNEQFF. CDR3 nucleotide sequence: TGTGCCAGCAGCTTAGGGTTGGGCTCCTACAATGAGCAGTTCTTC.

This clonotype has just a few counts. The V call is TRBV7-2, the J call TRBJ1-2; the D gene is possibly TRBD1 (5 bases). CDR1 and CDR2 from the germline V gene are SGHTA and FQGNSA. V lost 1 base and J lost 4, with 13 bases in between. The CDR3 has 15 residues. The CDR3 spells CASSLGPGTPYGYTF. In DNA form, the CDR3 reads TGTGCCAGCAGCTTAGGCCCCGGGACCCCCTATGGCTACACCTTC. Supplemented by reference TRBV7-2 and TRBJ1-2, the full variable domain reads GAGVSQSPSNKVTEKGKDVELRCDPISGHTALYWYRQSLGQGLEFLIYFQGNSAPDKSGLPSDRFSAERTGGSVSTLTIQRTQQEDSAVYLCASSLGPGTPYGYTFGSGTRLTVV.

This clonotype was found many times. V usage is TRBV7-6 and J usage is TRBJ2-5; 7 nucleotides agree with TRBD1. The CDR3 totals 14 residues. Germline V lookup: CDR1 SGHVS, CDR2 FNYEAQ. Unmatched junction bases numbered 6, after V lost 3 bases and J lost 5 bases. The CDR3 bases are TGTGCCAGCAGCTTCGACAGGGCTGGGGAGACCCAGTACTTC. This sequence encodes CASSFDRAGETQYF. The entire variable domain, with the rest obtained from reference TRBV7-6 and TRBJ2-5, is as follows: GAGVSQSPRYKVTKRGQDVALRCDPISGHVSLYWYRQALGQGPEFLTYFNYEAQQDKSGLPNDRFSAERPEGSISTLTIQRTEQRDSAMYRCASSFDRAGETQYFGPGTRLLVL.

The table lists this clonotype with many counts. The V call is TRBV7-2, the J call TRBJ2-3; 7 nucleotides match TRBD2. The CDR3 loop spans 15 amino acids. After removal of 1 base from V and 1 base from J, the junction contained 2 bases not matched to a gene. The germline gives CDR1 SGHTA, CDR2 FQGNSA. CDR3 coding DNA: TGTGCCAGCAGCTTAGTGAGCGGGGGCACAGATACGCAGTATTTT. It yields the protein CASSLVSGGTDTQYF.